The 2 T cell receptor beta chains reported below all come from one sample, sequenced in a study of T cells in Graves' hyperthyroidism and ophthalmopathy. Amplification yielded TCR beta CDR3 regions, with RNA transcripts as the source. In the first-round RT-PCR of the TCR CDR3, the HTBI primer set was used. TCRdb used MiXCR to reprocess the multiplex PCR reads, holding one entry per CDR3 protein. The table records hundreds of thousands of distinct CDR3 sequences, roughly 13% of them present only once. The sample taken for sequencing was blood. These receptors were obtained from a woman aged 18-29 years with Graves' hyperthyroidism.

As for this clonotype: This could be a read error, since a much larger clone is one nucleotide away. This chain connects TRBV7-8 to TRBJ2-1; 8 bases match TRBD2. Looked up from germline, CDR1 is SGHVS and CDR2 is FQNEAQ. This CDR3 region has 16 residues. CDR3 in amino acids: CASSPISGDSYNEQSF. CDR3 DNA sequence: TGTGCCAGCAGCCCCATTAGCGGGGACTCCTACAATGAGCAGTCCTTC.

This clonotype showed up many times. The chain has TRBV20-1 and TRBJ2-7, with 7 bases fitting TRBD1. Trimming took 6 bases from V and 2 from J; bases not matched to a gene: 4. The CDR3 loop spans 12 amino acids. Looked up from germline, CDR1 is DFQATT and CDR2 is SNEGSKA (reference sequence). The CDR3 DNA follows: TGCAGTGCCTTGACAGGGCCCTACGAGCAGTACTTC. Residues: CSALTGPYEQYF.